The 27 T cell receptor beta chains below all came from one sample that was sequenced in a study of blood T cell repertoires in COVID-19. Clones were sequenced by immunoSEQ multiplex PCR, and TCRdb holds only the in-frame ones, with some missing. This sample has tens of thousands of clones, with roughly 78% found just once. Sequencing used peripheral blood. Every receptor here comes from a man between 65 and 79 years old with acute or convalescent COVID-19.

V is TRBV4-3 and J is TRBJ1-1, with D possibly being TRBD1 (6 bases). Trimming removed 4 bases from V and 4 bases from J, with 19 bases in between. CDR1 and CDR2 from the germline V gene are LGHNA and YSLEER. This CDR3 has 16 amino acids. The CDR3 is CASSREGGKRGTEAFF. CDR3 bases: TGCGCCAGCAGCCGCGAGGGGGGGAAAAGAGGCACTGAAGCTTTCTTT.

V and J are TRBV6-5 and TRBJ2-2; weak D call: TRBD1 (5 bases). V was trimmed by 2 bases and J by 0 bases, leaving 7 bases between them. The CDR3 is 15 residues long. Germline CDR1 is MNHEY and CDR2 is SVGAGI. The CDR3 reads CASSYQGTNTGELFF. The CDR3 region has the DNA TGTGCCAGCAGTTACCAGGGTACGAACACCGGGGAGCTGTTTTTT.

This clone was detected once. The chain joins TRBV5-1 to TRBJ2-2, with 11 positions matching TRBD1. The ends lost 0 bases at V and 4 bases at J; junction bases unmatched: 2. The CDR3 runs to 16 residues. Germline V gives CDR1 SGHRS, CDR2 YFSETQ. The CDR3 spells CASSLAGTGGTGELFF. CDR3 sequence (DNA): TGCGCCAGCAGCTTGGCCGGGACAGGGGGCACCGGGGAGCTGTTTTTT.

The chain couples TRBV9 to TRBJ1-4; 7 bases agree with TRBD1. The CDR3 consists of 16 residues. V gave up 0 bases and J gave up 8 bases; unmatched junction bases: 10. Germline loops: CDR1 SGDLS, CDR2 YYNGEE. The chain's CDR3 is CASSVGGGAAGEKLFF. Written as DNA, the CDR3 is TGTGCCAGCAGCGTAGGAGGGGGCGCGGCTGGCGAAAAACTGTTTTTT.

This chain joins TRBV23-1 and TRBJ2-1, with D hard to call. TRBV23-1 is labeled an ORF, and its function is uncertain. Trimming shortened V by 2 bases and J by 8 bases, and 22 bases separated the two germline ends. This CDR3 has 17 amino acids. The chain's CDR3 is CASSQEREPRVVDEQFF. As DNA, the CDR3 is TGCGCCAGCAGTCAAGAGAGAGAGCCCCGTGTGGTTGATGAGCAGTTCTTC.

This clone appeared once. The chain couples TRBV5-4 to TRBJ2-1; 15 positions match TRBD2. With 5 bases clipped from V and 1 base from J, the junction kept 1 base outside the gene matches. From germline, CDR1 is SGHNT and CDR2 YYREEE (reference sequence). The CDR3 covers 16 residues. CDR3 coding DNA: TGTGCCAGCAGTGGGACTAGCGGGGGGTCCTACAATGAGCAGTTCTTC. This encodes CASSGTSGGSYNEQFF.

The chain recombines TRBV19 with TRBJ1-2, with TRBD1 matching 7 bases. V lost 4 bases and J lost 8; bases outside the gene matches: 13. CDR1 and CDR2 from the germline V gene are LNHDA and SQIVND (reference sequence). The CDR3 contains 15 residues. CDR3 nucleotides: TGTGCCAGTAGTAATCCTACCACAGGGGTTCGGGGCTACACCTTC. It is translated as CASSNPTTGVRGYTF.

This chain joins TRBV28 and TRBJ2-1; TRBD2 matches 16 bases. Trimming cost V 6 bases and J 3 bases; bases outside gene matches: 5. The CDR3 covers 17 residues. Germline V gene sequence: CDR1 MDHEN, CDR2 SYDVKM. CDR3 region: CASRTGTSGRDYNEQFF. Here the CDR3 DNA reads TGTGCCAGCAGGACCGGGACTAGCGGGAGGGACTACAATGAGCAGTTCTTC.

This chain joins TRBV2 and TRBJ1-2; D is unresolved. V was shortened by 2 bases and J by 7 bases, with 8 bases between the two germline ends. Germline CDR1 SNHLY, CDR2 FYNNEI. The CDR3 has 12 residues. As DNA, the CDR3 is TGTGCCAGCAGTGAACGCGTCTCTGGCTACACCTTC. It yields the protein CASSERVSGYTF.

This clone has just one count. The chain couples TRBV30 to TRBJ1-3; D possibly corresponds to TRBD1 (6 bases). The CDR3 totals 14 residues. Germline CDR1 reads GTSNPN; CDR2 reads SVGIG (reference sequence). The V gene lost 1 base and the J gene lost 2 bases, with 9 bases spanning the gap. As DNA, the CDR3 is TGTGCCTGGAGTGAACCAGGGGCTGGAAACACCATATATTTT. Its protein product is CAWSEPGAGNTIYF.

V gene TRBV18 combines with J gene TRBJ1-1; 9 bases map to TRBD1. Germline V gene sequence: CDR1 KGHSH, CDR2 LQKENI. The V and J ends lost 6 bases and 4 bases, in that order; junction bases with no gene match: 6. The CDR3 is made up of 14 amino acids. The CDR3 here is CASSPGTGSTEAFF. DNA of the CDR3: TGTGCCAGCTCTCCCGGGACAGGGTCCACTGAAGCTTTCTTT.

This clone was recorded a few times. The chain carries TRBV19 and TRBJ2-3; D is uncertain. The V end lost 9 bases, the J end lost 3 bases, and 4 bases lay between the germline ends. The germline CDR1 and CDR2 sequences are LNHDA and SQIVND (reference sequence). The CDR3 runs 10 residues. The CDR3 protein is CASGTDTQYF. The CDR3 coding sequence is TGTGCCAGCGGGACAGATACGCAGTATTTT. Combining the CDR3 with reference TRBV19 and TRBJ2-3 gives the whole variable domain DGGITQSPKYLFRKEGQNVTLSCEQNLNHDAMYWYRQDPGQGLRLIYYSQIVNDFQKGDIAEGYSVSREKKESFPLTVTSAQKNPTAFYLCASGTDTQYFGPGTRLTVL.

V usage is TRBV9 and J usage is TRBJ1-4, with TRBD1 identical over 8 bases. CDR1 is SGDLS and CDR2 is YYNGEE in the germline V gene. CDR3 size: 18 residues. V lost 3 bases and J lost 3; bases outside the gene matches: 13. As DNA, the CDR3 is TGTGCCAGCAGCGAGGGGACAGGTCGGGTTAAAGCTAATGAAAAACTGTTTTTT. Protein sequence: CASSEGTGRVKANEKLFF.

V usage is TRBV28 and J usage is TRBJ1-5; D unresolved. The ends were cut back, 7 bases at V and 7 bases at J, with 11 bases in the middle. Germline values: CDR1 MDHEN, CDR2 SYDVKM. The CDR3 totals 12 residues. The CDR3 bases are TGTGCCAGCAACCCGACAATCCAGCCCCAGCATTTT. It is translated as CASNPTIQPQHF.

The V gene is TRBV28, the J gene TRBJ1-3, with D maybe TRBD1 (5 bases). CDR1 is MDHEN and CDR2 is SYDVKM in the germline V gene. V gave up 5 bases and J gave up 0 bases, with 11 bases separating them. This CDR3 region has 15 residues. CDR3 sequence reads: CASSGQGFSGNTIYF. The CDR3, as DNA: TGTGCCAGCAGTGGGCAGGGTTTCTCTGGAAACACCATATATTTT. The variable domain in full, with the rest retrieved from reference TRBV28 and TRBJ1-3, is DVKVTQSSRYLVKRTGEKVFLECVQDMDHENMFWYRQDPGLGLRLIYFSYDVKMKEKGDIPEGYSVSREKKERFSLILESASTNQTSMYLCASSGQGFSGNTIYFGEGSWLTVV.

CDR3 sequence: CAIRIPGQGSTEAFF. In nucleotides, the CDR3 is TGTGCCATCAGGATACCGGGACAGGGGAGCACTGAAGCTTTCTTT. The V and J genes are TRBV10-3 and TRBJ1-1, with 10 bases fitting TRBD1. CDR1 and CDR2 (germline): ENHRY, SYGVKD. The trim removed 6 bases at V and 4 bases at J, leaving 8 bases unmatched. This CDR3 spans 15 amino acids.

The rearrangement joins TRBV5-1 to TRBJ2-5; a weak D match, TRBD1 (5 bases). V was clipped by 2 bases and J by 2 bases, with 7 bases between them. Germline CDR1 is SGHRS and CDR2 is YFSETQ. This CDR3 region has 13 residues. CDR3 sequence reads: CASSLQAQETQYF. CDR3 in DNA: TGCGCCAGCAGCTTACAGGCGCAAGAGACCCAGTACTTC.

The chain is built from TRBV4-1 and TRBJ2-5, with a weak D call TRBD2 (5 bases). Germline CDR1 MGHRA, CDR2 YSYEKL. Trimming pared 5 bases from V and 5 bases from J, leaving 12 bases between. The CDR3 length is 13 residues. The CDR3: CASSGTRVETQYF. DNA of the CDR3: TGCGCCAGCAGCGGTACTAGGGTTGAGACCCAGTACTTC.

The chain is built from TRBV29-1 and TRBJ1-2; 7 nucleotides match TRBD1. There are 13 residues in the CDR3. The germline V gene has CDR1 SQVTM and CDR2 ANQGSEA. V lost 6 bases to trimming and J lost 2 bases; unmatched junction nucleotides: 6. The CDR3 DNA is TGCAGCGTCGGTACAGGGGCGAACTATGGCTACACCTTC. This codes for CSVGTGANYGYTF. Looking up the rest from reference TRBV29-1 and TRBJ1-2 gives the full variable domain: SAVISQKPSRDICQRGTSLTIQCQVDSQVTMMFWYRQQPGQSLTLIATANQGSEATYESGFVIDKFPISRPNLTFSTLTVSNMSPEDSSIYLCSVGTGANYGYTFGSGTRLTVV.

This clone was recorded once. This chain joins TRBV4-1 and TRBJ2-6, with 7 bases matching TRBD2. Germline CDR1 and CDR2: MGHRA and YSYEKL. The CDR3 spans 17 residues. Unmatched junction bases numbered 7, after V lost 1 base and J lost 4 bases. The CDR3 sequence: CASSQGELASGANVLTF. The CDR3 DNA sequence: TGCGCCAGCAGCCAAGGGGAACTAGCGTCCGGGGCCAACGTCCTGACTTTC.

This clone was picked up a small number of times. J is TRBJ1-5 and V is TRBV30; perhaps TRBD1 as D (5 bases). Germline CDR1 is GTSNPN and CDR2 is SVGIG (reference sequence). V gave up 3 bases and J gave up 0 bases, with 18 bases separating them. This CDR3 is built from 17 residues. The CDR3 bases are TGTGCCTGGAGGGAGGGGCGCAGAATGTATAGCAATCAGCCCCAGCATTTT. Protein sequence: CAWREGRRMYSNQPQHF.

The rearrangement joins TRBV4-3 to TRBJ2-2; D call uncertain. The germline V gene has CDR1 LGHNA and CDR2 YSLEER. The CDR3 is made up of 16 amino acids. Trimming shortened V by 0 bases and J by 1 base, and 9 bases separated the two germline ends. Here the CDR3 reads CASSQDQILNTGELFF. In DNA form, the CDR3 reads TGCGCCAGCAGCCAAGATCAAATTTTGAACACCGGGGAGCTGTTTTTT.

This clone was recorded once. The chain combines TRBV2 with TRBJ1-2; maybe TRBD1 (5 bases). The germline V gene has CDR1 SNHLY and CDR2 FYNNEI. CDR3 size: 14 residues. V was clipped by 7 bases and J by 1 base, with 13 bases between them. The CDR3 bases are TGTGCCAGCATCGGCCAGGGCAATAACTATGGCTACACCTTC. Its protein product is CASIGQGNNYGYTF.

In nucleotides, the CDR3 is TGTGCCAGCAGTTTACTCGGACAGGGGGCGCGGGAACTGTTTTTT. It yields the protein CASSLLGQGARELFF. The chain has TRBV7-9 and TRBJ1-4; TRBD1 aligns across 11 bases. Germline V CDR1 and CDR2: SEHNR, FQNEAQ (reference sequence). V lost 6 bases and J lost 12; bases outside the gene matches: 12. The CDR3 sequence is 15 residues long. Combining the CDR3 with reference TRBV7-9 and TRBJ1-4 gives the whole variable domain DTGVSQNPRHKITKRGQNVTFRCDPISEHNRLYWYRQTLGQGPEFLTYFQNEAQLEKSRLLSDRFSAERPKGSFSTLEIQRTEQGDSAMYLCASSLLGQGARELFFGSGTQLSVL.

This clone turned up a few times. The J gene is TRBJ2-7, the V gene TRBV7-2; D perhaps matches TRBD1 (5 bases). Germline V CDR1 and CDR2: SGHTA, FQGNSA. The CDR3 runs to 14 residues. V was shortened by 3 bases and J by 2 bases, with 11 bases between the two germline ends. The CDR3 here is CASSLTDNTYEQYF. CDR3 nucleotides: TGTGCCAGCAGCTTGACAGATAATACCTACGAGCAGTACTTC. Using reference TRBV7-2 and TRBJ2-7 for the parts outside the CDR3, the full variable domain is GAGVSQSPSNKVTEKGKDVELRCDPISGHTALYWYRQSLGQGLEFLIYFQGNSAPDKSGLPSDRFSAERTGGSVSTLTIQRTQQEDSAVYLCASSLTDNTYEQYFGPGTRLTVT.

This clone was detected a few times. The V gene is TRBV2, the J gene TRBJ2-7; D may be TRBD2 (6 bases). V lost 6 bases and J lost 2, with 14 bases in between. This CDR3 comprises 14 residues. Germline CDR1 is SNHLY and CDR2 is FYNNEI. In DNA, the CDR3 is TGTGCCAGCAGCTTGGCCGGGACTCCCTACGAGCAGTACTTC. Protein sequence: CASSLAGTPYEQYF.

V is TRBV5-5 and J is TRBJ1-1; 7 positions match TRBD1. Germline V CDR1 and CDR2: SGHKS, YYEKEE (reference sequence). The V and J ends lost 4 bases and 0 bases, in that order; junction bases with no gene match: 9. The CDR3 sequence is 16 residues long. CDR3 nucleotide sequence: TGTGCCAGCAGCCCGGAGGGGGCGGCTATGAACACTGAAGCTTTCTTT. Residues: CASSPEGAAMNTEAFF. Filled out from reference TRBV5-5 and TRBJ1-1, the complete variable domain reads DAGVTQSPTHLIKTRGQQVTLRCSPISGHKSVSWYQQVLGQGPQFIFQYYEKEERGRGNFPDRFSARQFPNYSSELNVNALLLGDSALYLCASSPEGAAMNTEAFFGQGTRLTVV.